These 20 T cell receptor beta chains originate from one sample sequenced in a study of T cell responses to AZD1222 COVID-19 vaccine. Profiled with immunoSEQ multiplex PCR; TCRdb holds only in-frame clones, not every one. The sample contains 60,000 to 100,000 clones, approximately 86% of which appear only once. The starting material was peripheral blood, obtained on day 0 of AZD1222 vaccination. The source is an adult in good health.

The chain has TRBV14 and TRBJ2-2; the match to TRBD1 covers 9 bases. The germline V gene encodes CDR1 SGHDN and CDR2 FVKESK. Unmatched junction bases numbered 4, after V lost 8 bases and J lost 6 bases. This CDR3 contains 13 residues. The CDR3: CASGQGLAGELFF. CDR3 nucleotide sequence: TGTGCCAGCGGACAGGGGCTAGCCGGGGAGCTGTTTTTT.

This clone was counted only a few times. The chain has TRBV29-1 and TRBJ2-2; D is possibly TRBD1 (5 bases). Trimming cost V 4 bases and J 1 base, with 13 bases left between them. The CDR3 is 15 residues long. Germline V gives CDR1 SQVTM, CDR2 ANQGSEA. DNA of the CDR3: TGCAGCGTTGGAGACCGAGACAGGAACACCGGGGAGCTGTTTTTT. Protein product: CSVGDRDRNTGELFF.

J is TRBJ1-1 and V is TRBV23-1; D is ambiguous. TRBV23-1 falls under the ORF class, with uncertain function. V was cut by 2 bases and J by 1 base, with 14 bases left in between. The CDR3 totals 16 residues. CDR3 amino acids: CASSQGRRETNTEAFF. The CDR3 coding sequence is TGCGCCAGCAGTCAAGGGAGGCGCGAAACGAACACTGAAGCTTTCTTT.

The chain combines TRBV3-1 (or the pseudogene TRBV3-2) with TRBJ2-3; 11 bases are a match to TRBD2. The CDR3 consists of 14 residues. V was clipped by 4 bases and J by 5 bases; unmatched bases: 2. CDR1 is LGHDT and CDR2 is YNNKEL in the germline V gene (reference sequence). Here the CDR3 reads CASSLSGRGDTQYF. As DNA, the CDR3 is TGTGCCAGCAGCCTTAGCGGGAGGGGAGATACGCAGTATTTT.

The chain links TRBV5-1 to TRBJ1-3; no reliable D call. This CDR3 has 17 amino acids. The germline V and J ends were trimmed by 5 bases and 0 bases, with 18 bases remaining between them. Germline V CDR1 and CDR2: SGHRS, YFSETQ. CDR3 nucleotide sequence: TGCGCCAGCAGGGGTGGGGAAGCAAGTAACTCTGGAAACACCATATATTTT. It translates to CASRGGEASNSGNTIYF.

The chain joins TRBV9 to TRBJ2-5; D is unclear. This CDR3 has 13 amino acids. The V gene's germline CDR1 is SGDLS and CDR2 YYNGEE. V was cut by 0 bases and J by 4 bases, with 7 bases left in between. CDR3 in amino acids: CASSVEEGETQYF. CDR3 bases: TGTGCCAGCAGCGTAGAAGAAGGAGAGACCCAGTACTTC.

The chain employs TRBV7-9 and TRBJ1-1; TRBD1 agrees at 8 bases. The CDR3 has 15 residues. The trim removed 2 bases at V and 3 bases at J, leaving 5 bases unmatched. CDR1 is SEHNR and CDR2 is FQNEAQ in the germline V gene (reference sequence). The CDR3 is CASSLSQGADTEAFF. DNA of the CDR3: TGTGCCAGCAGCTTATCCCAGGGGGCGGACACTGAAGCTTTCTTT.

This rearrangement joins TRBV9 to TRBJ2-2, with D unclear. Germline V lookup: CDR1 SGDLS, CDR2 YYNGEE. The V gene lost 4 bases and the J gene lost 4 bases, with 17 bases spanning the gap. This CDR3 has 16 residues. DNA of the CDR3: TGTGCCAGCAGCCAGACCCCGGACGTCGTCACCGGGGAGCTGTTTTTT. This translates into CASSQTPDVVTGELFF.

The chain links TRBV4-3 to TRBJ2-2, with 9 bases aligning to TRBD2. The trim removed 0 bases at V and 8 bases at J, leaving 13 bases unmatched. This CDR3 comprises 18 residues. The germline V gene encodes CDR1 LGHNA and CDR2 YSLEER. The CDR3 reads CASSQDWGLAGRTGELFF. The DNA for the CDR3 is TGCGCCAGCAGCCAAGATTGGGGTCTAGCGGGAAGAACTGGGGAGCTGTTTTTT.

The chain carries TRBV25-1 and TRBJ1-1; D ambiguous. Trimming took off 6 bases at V and 0 bases at J, with 5 bases between the two ends. This CDR3 is built from 12 residues. Germline loops: CDR1 MGHDK, CDR2 SYGVNS. CDR3 region: CASRGMNTEAFF. CDR3 nucleotides: TGTGCCAGCAGGGGGATGAACACTGAAGCTTTCTTT.

In its sample, this clone was seen once. This chain joins TRBV9 and TRBJ2-7, with D uncertain. CDR1 and CDR2 (germline): SGDLS, YYNGEE. The CDR3 runs to 14 residues. The V and J ends lost 0 bases and 3 bases respectively, with 10 bases between them. CDR3 amino acids: CASSVEGKGYEQYF. The CDR3 nucleotides are TGTGCCAGCAGCGTAGAAGGGAAGGGCTACGAGCAGTACTTC.

This clone was seen only once. The gene calls are TRBV10-3 and TRBJ1-2, with a tentative D call TRBD1 (5 bases). Trimming pared 3 bases from V and 2 bases from J, leaving 13 bases between. The CDR3 sequence is 15 residues long. CDR1 and CDR2 (germline): ENHRY, SYGVKD. CDR3: CAISDRQKENYGYTF. The CDR3 DNA reads as TGTGCCATCAGTGACAGACAGAAAGAAAACTATGGCTACACCTTC.

V gene TRBV2 combines with J gene TRBJ2-5, with D possibly TRBD1 on 6 matching bases. Trimming left V 3 bases short and J 4 bases short, with 12 bases between. CDR3 size: 14 residues. Germline CDR1 and CDR2: SNHLY and FYNNEI. CDR3 in DNA: TGTGCCAGCAGTGACAGGGGATTTCGAGAGACCCAGTACTTC. Encoded protein: CASSDRGFRETQYF.

The chain employs TRBV18 and TRBJ2-2; perhaps TRBD1 as D (5 bases). Germline CDR1 reads KGHSH; CDR2 reads LQKENI. The CDR3 length is 14 residues. Trimming pared 3 bases from V and 3 bases from J, leaving 8 bases between. The DNA for the CDR3 is TGTGCCAGCTCACCTTCCAGGGACACCGGGGAGCTGTTTTTT. This codes for CASSPSRDTGELFF.

This sequence joins TRBV7-6 and TRBJ2-1; 10 positions agree with TRBD2. Trimming at V came to 3 bases and at J to 0 bases, leaving 5 bases not matched to a gene. Germline values: CDR1 SGHVS, CDR2 FNYEAQ. The CDR3 length is 17 residues. Here the CDR3 reads CASSFWASGSSYNEQFF. Here the CDR3 DNA reads TGTGCCAGCAGCTTCTGGGCTAGCGGGAGCTCCTACAATGAGCAGTTCTTC.

The chain has TRBV6-2 or TRBV6-3 and TRBJ2-7; D call uncertain. Trimming stripped 3 bases from V and 4 bases from J, with 4 bases between. The CDR3 is 11 amino acids. CDR1 is MNHEY, CDR2 SVGEGT, per germline. The CDR3 loop is CASSYEYEQYF. In DNA form, the CDR3 reads TGTGCCAGCAGTTATGAATACGAGCAGTACTTC.

V and J are TRBV20-1 and TRBJ2-3; D not resolved. This CDR3 spans 15 amino acids. Between the trimmed V and J ends, which lost 3 bases and 1 base, there was a span of 14 bases. Per germline, CDR1 DFQATT and CDR2 SNEGSKA (reference sequence). CDR3 sequence (DNA): TGCAGTGCTAGTAGTAACACCTTTGGCACAGATACGCAGTATTTT. It encodes CSASSNTFGTDTQYF.

This chain joins TRBV7-9 and TRBJ1-2; D gene uncertain. The V end lost 5 bases, the J end lost 4 bases, and 17 bases lay between the germline ends. This CDR3 is 15 amino acids long. Germline V gives CDR1 SEHNR, CDR2 FQNEAQ (reference sequence). The CDR3 DNA is TGTGCCAGCAGCATCGCGCAGGCAACCTTCTATGGCTACACCTTC. It translates to CASSIAQATFYGYTF.

The chain has TRBV27 and TRBJ1-2; 10 bases are shared with TRBD1. This CDR3 region has 16 residues. Unmatched junction bases numbered 14, after V lost 5 bases and J lost 8 bases. Looked up from germline, CDR1 is MNHEY and CDR2 is SMNVEV (reference sequence). This CDR3 reads CASSHEPGQGLGGYTF. CDR3 in DNA: TGTGCCAGCAGTCACGAACCGGGACAGGGGCTCGGCGGCTACACCTTC.

The CDR3 loop reads CASTIAGYGDTQYF. In DNA form, the CDR3 reads TGTGCCAGCACTATAGCGGGATACGGTGATACGCAGTATTTT. The chain employs TRBV2 and TRBJ2-3; 8 nucleotides match TRBD2. The trim removed 7 bases at V and 6 bases at J, leaving 9 bases unmatched. There are 14 residues in the CDR3. The germline V gene has CDR1 SNHLY and CDR2 FYNNEI.